Shown below are 25 T cell receptor beta chains from a single sample sequenced in a study of cytomegalovirus exposure and HLA in healthy donors. Amplification used 60 Vbeta primers and 13 Jbeta primers. Clones were sequenced by immunoSEQ multiplex PCR, and TCRdb holds only the in-frame ones, with some missing. The sample has around 260,000 clones; roughly 80% are singletons. Sequencing used PBMCs. The receptors were sampled from a girl aged 2 to 9 in good health and CMV-seronegative.

The chain is built from TRBV5-1 and TRBJ2-2, with TRBD1 matching over 7 bases. The CDR3 sequence is 15 residues long. Germline V gene data show CDR1 as SGHRS and CDR2 as YFSETQ. V lost 2 bases to trimming and J lost 6 bases; unmatched junction nucleotides: 7. The CDR3 sequence: CASSLDRAVAGELFF. DNA for the CDR3: TGCGCCAGCAGCTTAGACAGGGCGGTCGCCGGGGAGCTGTTTTTT.

The CDR3 protein is CASSPRQHNYEQYF. CDR3 nucleotides: TGTGCCAGCAGCCCACGACAACATAACTACGAGCAGTACTTC. The chain recombines TRBV5-4 with TRBJ2-7, with D unclear. The V gene's germline CDR1 is SGHNT and CDR2 YYREEE (reference sequence). This CDR3 has 14 amino acids. V was cut by 4 bases and J by 3 bases, with 14 bases left in between.

This sequence joins TRBV9 and TRBJ2-3; D may be TRBD1 (6 bases). The CDR3 has 14 amino acids. The V end was cut by 3 bases, the J end by 3 bases, with 11 bases between. Germline V gives CDR1 SGDLS, CDR2 YYNGEE. The CDR3 DNA reads as TGTGCCAGCAGCGAAGACAGGATGACAGATACGCAGTATTTT. It translates to CASSEDRMTDTQYF. Filled out from reference TRBV9 and TRBJ2-3, the complete variable domain reads DSGVTQTPKHLITATGQRVTLRCSPRSGDLSVYWYQQSLDQGLQFLIQYYNGEERAKGNILERFSAQQFPDLHSELNLSSLELGDSALYFCASSEDRMTDTQYFGPGTRLTVL.

The table lists this clone with a few counts. The chain's CDR3 is CASSLSASMRYF. DNA for the CDR3: TGTGCCAGCAGTTTGAGCGCAAGTATGCGGTACTTC. This chain links TRBV28 with TRBJ2-5; D is unclear. Germline CDR1 is MDHEN and CDR2 is SYDVKM. Between the trimmed V and J ends, which lost 3 bases and 13 bases, there was a span of 15 bases. CDR3 length equals 12 residues.

The V and J genes are TRBV7-9 and TRBJ2-5; TRBD2 is a possible D gene (5 bases). The V gene's germline CDR1 is SEHNR and CDR2 FQNEAQ (reference sequence). V was trimmed by 5 bases and J by 5 bases, leaving 12 bases between them. The CDR3 has 13 amino acids. CDR3 nucleotides: TGTGCCAGCAGCCTATGGGGAGTGGAGACCCAGTACTTC. This translates into CASSLWGVETQYF.

Only one count was recorded for this clone. The chain recombines TRBV10-3 with TRBJ1-1; a weak D match, TRBD1 (5 bases). The ends were cut back, 0 bases at V and 4 bases at J, with 9 bases in the middle. Germline CDR1 and CDR2: ENHRY and SYGVKD. The CDR3 runs to 14 residues. CDR3 sequence: CAISESLGVTEAFF. The CDR3 DNA sequence: TGTGCCATCAGTGAGTCCCTAGGGGTCACTGAAGCTTTCTTT.

The DNA of the CDR3 is TGTGCCAGCAGCCCTTCTATCCCGGGCACCGGGGAGCTGTTTTTT. It codes for CASSPSIPGTGELFF. This chain links TRBV5-4 with TRBJ2-2; no clear D gene. Deletions cut 4 bases from V and 4 bases from J, with 14 bases between. Germline-derived CDR1 and CDR2 are SGHNT and YYREEE (reference sequence). The CDR3 contains 15 residues.

The CDR3 here is CASSLEASGGASSTDTQYF. The CDR3 DNA reads TGTGCCAGCAGCTTAGAAGCTAGCGGGGGGGCTAGTAGCACAGATACGCAGTATTTT. This sequence joins TRBV7-7 and TRBJ2-3, with TRBD2 matching over 12 bases. Germline trimming cut 1 base from V and 0 bases from J; bases unmatched to any gene: 8. CDR1 is SSHAT, CDR2 FNYEAQ, per germline (reference sequence). The CDR3 extends over 19 amino acids.

The chain combines TRBV5-1 with TRBJ1-1, with 8 bases matching TRBD1. Germline V gene data show CDR1 as SGHRS and CDR2 as YFSETQ. Trimming took 0 bases from V and 7 from J; bases not matched to a gene: 8. The CDR3 consists of 15 residues. The CDR3 here is CASSLAGGQLSEAFF. The CDR3 DNA is TGCGCCAGCAGCTTGGCAGGGGGCCAGTTAAGTGAAGCTTTCTTT.

The gene calls are TRBV7-8 and TRBJ2-3, with D perhaps TRBD2 (7 bases). CDR1 is SGHVS, CDR2 FQNEAQ, per germline. Trimming removed 0 bases at V and 2 bases at J, with 12 bases between. The CDR3 spans 16 residues. The CDR3 here is CASSLAGGLNTDTQYF. The CDR3 bases are TGTGCCAGCAGCTTAGCGGGGGGGCTCAACACAGATACGCAGTATTTT.

The chain joins TRBV29-1 to TRBJ2-7; possible D gene TRBD1, 5 bases. V lost 0 bases to trimming and J lost 2 bases, with 8 bases between them. Germline CDR1 and CDR2: SQVTM and ANQGSEA. The CDR3 spans 13 residues. Written as DNA, the CDR3 is TGCAGCGTTGAAGACAGGGCCACCTACGAGCAGTACTTC. This translates into CSVEDRATYEQYF.

For the CDR3, the DNA is TGTGCCAGCAGCCTTCGGGGGGCGCGGGGAGAAAAACTGTTTTTT. Translation: CASSLRGARGEKLFF. The chain joins TRBV14 to TRBJ1-4, with D perhaps matching TRBD1 (6 bases). The CDR3 spans 15 residues. CDR1 and CDR2 (germline): SGHDN, FVKESK. V was shortened by 4 bases and J by 8 bases, with 17 bases between the two germline ends.

This rearrangement joins TRBV10-3 to TRBJ2-1, with a weak D call TRBD2 (6 bases). The CDR3 consists of 15 residues. CDR1 ENHRY and CDR2 SYGVKD come from the germline V gene. V lost 5 bases and J 0 bases, leaving 11 bases between the germline ends. The CDR3, as DNA: TGTGCCATCAGTCTTGACGGGAGCTCCTACAATGAGCAGTTCTTC. It translates to CAISLDGSSYNEQFF.

V usage is TRBV27 and J usage is TRBJ1-1; D gene unclear. V shed 2 bases and J shed 4 bases, with 5 bases lying between them. The CDR3 loop spans 12 amino acids. Germline CDR1 is MNHEY and CDR2 is SMNVEV (reference sequence). The CDR3 region has the DNA TGTGCCAGCAGTTTAGAGGGCACTGAAGCTTTCTTT. Its protein product is CASSLEGTEAFF.

The chain employs TRBV30 and TRBJ2-1; D perhaps matches TRBD2 (6 bases). Germline values: CDR1 GTSNPN, CDR2 SVGIG (reference sequence). This CDR3 is built from 15 residues. Between the trimmed V and J ends, which lost 4 bases and 5 bases, there was a span of 18 bases. The CDR3 nucleotides read TGTGCCTGGACCGTAAGGCTAGCGAGAAACAATGAGCAGTTCTTC. Translating it yields CAWTVRLARNNEQFF.

The chain employs TRBV29-1 and TRBJ1-1; D remains unclear. The V and J ends lost 7 bases and 2 bases respectively, with 11 bases between them. The CDR3 totals 12 residues. CDR1 is SQVTM and CDR2 is ANQGSEA in the germline V gene. The CDR3 here is CSASFGNTEAFF. The CDR3 DNA is TGCAGCGCTAGTTTCGGTAACACTGAAGCTTTCTTT.

The chain carries TRBV11-2 and TRBJ1-2; a possible D gene is TRBD1 (5 bases). V was shortened by 5 bases and J by 4 bases, with 17 bases between the two germline ends. CDR1 and CDR2 from the germline V gene are SGHAT and FQNNGV. The CDR3 sequence is 15 residues long. CDR3 protein: CASSPRWGTGYGYTF. CDR3 DNA: TGTGCCAGCAGCCCCAGATGGGGGACTGGCTATGGCTACACCTTC.

The chain couples TRBV7-9 to TRBJ2-7; 10 nucleotides align to TRBD1. V was pared by 8 bases and J by 3 bases, with 4 bases of the junction left unmatched. The germline V gene encodes CDR1 SEHNR and CDR2 FQNEAQ (reference sequence). The CDR3 has 13 amino acids. This CDR3 is CASRGTGDYEQYF. The CDR3 nucleotides read TGTGCCAGCCGGGGGACAGGGGACTACGAGCAGTACTTC. Variable domain in full (rest from reference TRBV7-9 and TRBJ2-7): DTGVSQNPRHKITKRGQNVTFRCDPISEHNRLYWYRQTLGQGPEFLTYFQNEAQLEKSRLLSDRFSAERPKGSFSTLEIQRTEQGDSAMYLCASRGTGDYEQYFGPGTRLTVT.

In this sample, this clone turned up a few times. This rearrangement joins TRBV6-5 to TRBJ2-7; TRBD1 agrees at 9 bases. The CDR3 totals 14 residues. The V and J ends lost 4 bases and 2 bases, in that order; junction bases with no gene match: 3. Germline CDR1 and CDR2: MNHEY and SVGAGI. CDR3 amino acids: CASSSGQGPYEQYF. For the CDR3, the DNA is TGTGCCAGCAGTTCCGGACAGGGGCCCTACGAGCAGTACTTC.

The rearrangement joins TRBV18 to TRBJ2-1; 10 bases map to TRBD1. V lost 5 bases, J lost 8 bases, and 3 bases stayed unmatched. CDR3 length: 13 amino acids. The germline V gene has CDR1 KGHSH and CDR2 LQKENI. DNA for the CDR3: TGTGCCAGCTCAAGCGGACAGGGGGATGAGCAGTTCTTC. Translated, it gives CASSSGQGDEQFF. Based on the CDR3 plus reference TRBV18 and TRBJ2-1, the full variable domain is NAGVMQNPRHLVRRRGQEARLRCSPMKGHSHVYWYRQLPEEGLKFMVYLQKENIIDESGMPKERFSAEFPKEGPSILRIQQVVRGDSAAYFCASSSGQGDEQFFGPGTRLTVL.

The rearrangement joins TRBV10-3 to TRBJ2-1; D not certain. The CDR3 spans 15 residues. Germline V gives CDR1 ENHRY, CDR2 SYGVKD. The V gene lost 5 bases and the J gene lost 0 bases, with 11 bases spanning the gap. CDR3 sequence (DNA): TGTGCCATCAGTAAAGAGACGGGCTCCTACAATGAGCAGTTCTTC. Amino acids: CAISKETGSYNEQFF.

This clone was recorded a few times. The chain recombines TRBV18 with TRBJ2-7; TRBD2 might be the D (7 bases). Trimming left V 3 bases short and J 0 bases short, with 18 bases between. Germline CDR1 and CDR2: KGHSH and LQKENI. The CDR3 has 17 residues. The CDR3 spells CASSPLPSGGLSYEQYF. The CDR3 DNA is TGTGCCAGCTCACCCCTCCCTTCCGGGGGGCTCTCCTACGAGCAGTACTTC.

V is TRBV4-2 and J is TRBJ2-7, with a possible D match to TRBD1 (5 bases). This CDR3 has 17 residues. The V end lost 1 base, the J end lost 3 bases, and 19 bases lay between the germline ends. Germline-derived CDR1 and CDR2 are LGHNA and YNFKEQ. This CDR3 reads CASSQGGRVLDDYEQYF. The DNA of the CDR3 is TGTGCCAGCAGCCAAGGAGGCAGGGTGTTGGACGACTACGAGCAGTACTTC.

This clone was observed a handful of times. The genes are TRBV5-1 and TRBJ2-5; possibly TRBD1 for D (6 bases). The DNA end lines up better with TRBJ2-7; the J call may be wrong. In germline, CDR1 is SGHRS, CDR2 YFSETQ. CDR3 length: 17 amino acids. CDR3 DNA: TGCGCCAGCAGCTTACAACAGGGCGGTACCTCCCTCTACGAGCAGTACTTC. The encoded protein is CASSLQQGGTSLYEQYF.

V usage is TRBV11-2 and J usage is TRBJ2-1; D is unclear. V was cut by 2 bases and J by 10 bases, with 6 bases left in between. Germline V lookup: CDR1 SGHAT, CDR2 FQNNGV. CDR3 length: 11 amino acids. The CDR3 DNA sequence: TGTGCCAGCAGCTTATCTACGGAGCAGTTCTTC. This translates into CASSLSTEQFF.